What follows are 11 T cell receptor beta chains derived from one specimen sequenced in a study of T cell responses to AZD1222 COVID-19 vaccine. Profiled with immunoSEQ multiplex PCR; TCRdb holds only in-frame clones, not every one. This table has roughly 130,000 clones, around 92% appearing once. The sequenced sample was peripheral blood, obtained on day 0 of AZD1222 vaccination. These receptors were obtained from an adult in good health.

This chain connects TRBV5-4 to TRBJ1-2; perhaps TRBD1 as D (5 bases). CDR1 and CDR2 from the germline V gene are SGHNT and YYREEE (reference sequence). This CDR3 is built from 14 residues. V lost 0 bases to trimming and J lost 4 bases, with 10 bases between them. As DNA, the CDR3 is TGTGCCAGCAGCTTGGGAACAGGAACCTATGGCTACACCTTC. Amino acids: CASSLGTGTYGYTF. Full variable domain (rest looked up from reference TRBV5-4 and TRBJ1-2): ETGVTQSPTHLIKTRGQQVTLRCSSQSGHNTVSWYQQALGQGPQFIFQYYREEENGRGNFPPRFSGLQFPNYSSELNVNALELDDSALYLCASSLGTGTYGYTFGSGTRLTVV.

This sequence joins TRBV20-1 and TRBJ2-5, with D uncertain. The CDR3 is made up of 10 amino acids. The ends were cut back, 2 bases at V and 4 bases at J, with 2 bases in the middle. Germline V gene sequence: CDR1 DFQATT, CDR2 SNEGSKA (reference sequence). CDR3 nucleotides: TGCAGTGCTAGATCAGAGACCCAGTACTTC. This codes for CSARSETQYF.

This chain uses TRBV9 with TRBJ2-4; possibly TRBD1 for D (6 bases). V was shortened by 1 base and J by 12 bases, with 17 bases between the two germline ends. This CDR3 contains 14 residues. Germline CDR1 is SGDLS and CDR2 is YYNGEE. The CDR3 is CASSVSPRGGDQYF. CDR3 DNA: TGTGCCAGCAGCGTATCCCCCCGAGGGGGAGATCAGTACTTC. Complete variable domain (other parts from reference TRBV9 and TRBJ2-4): DSGVTQTPKHLITATGQRVTLRCSPRSGDLSVYWYQQSLDQGLQFLIQYYNGEERAKGNILERFSAQQFPDLHSELNLSSLELGDSALYFCASSVSPRGGDQYFGAGTRLSVL.

The J gene is TRBJ2-3, the V gene TRBV5-1; the match to TRBD2 covers 11 bases. The CDR3 runs 16 residues. Trimming removed 3 bases from V and 0 bases from J; junction bases left unmatched: 3. Per the germline V gene, CDR1 is SGHRS and CDR2 is YFSETQ. DNA of the CDR3: TGCGCCAGCAGCTCGGGACTAGCGGCTAGCACAGATACGCAGTATTTT. As protein: CASSSGLAASTDTQYF.

The chain uses TRBV10-3 and TRBJ1-4, with 7 bases fitting TRBD1. The CDR3 covers 13 residues. CDR1 and CDR2 (germline): ENHRY, SYGVKD. After removal of 8 bases from V and 6 bases from J, the junction contained 6 bases not matched to a gene. Here the CDR3 DNA reads TGTGCCATCCAGGGGGGTGGGGATGAAAAACTGTTTTTT. Protein product: CAIQGGGDEKLFF.

This clone appeared a few times. The genes are TRBV7-9 and TRBJ2-7, with TRBD1 matching 8 bases. CDR1 is SEHNR and CDR2 is FQNEAQ in the germline V gene (reference sequence). CDR3 length: 15 amino acids. The J segment lost 5 bases and the V segment lost 5 bases, leaving 11 bases of the junction unmatched. In DNA, the CDR3 is TGTGCCAGCAGCCCGCTGGGGACAGGAAGCGACGAGCAGTACTTC. It translates to CASSPLGTGSDEQYF.

The rearrangement links TRBV5-4 to TRBJ2-7, with TRBD2 matching 9 bases. V lost 0 bases to trimming and J lost 2 bases; unmatched junction nucleotides: 3. CDR3 length: 15 residues. Germline-derived CDR1 and CDR2 are SGHNT and YYREEE (reference sequence). The CDR3 DNA sequence: TGTGCCAGCAGCTTGGTGGTAGCGGGGGCCTACGAGCAGTACTTC. Translating it yields CASSLVVAGAYEQYF.

The CDR3 nucleotides read TGTGCCAGCAGTGAATTTGATGGAGGAAACACCATATATTTT. Its translation: CASSEFDGGNTIYF. The genes are TRBV25-1 and TRBJ1-3; D remains unclear. The CDR3 totals 14 residues. Germline CDR1 is MGHDK and CDR2 is SYGVNS. Trimming shortened V by 1 base and J by 4 bases, and 8 bases separated the two germline ends.

The chain carries TRBV11-2 and TRBJ2-1, with D possibly being TRBD2 (7 bases). The V end was cut by 7 bases, the J end by 2 bases, with 12 bases between. There are 14 residues in the CDR3. CDR1 and CDR2 (germline): SGHAT, FQNNGV. The CDR3 region has the DNA TGTGCCAGCAAGGGGGGGCGGACCTACAATGAGCAGTTCTTC. Its protein is CASKGGRTYNEQFF.

This chain links TRBV19 with TRBJ1-1; D gene ambiguous. The V gene's germline CDR1 is LNHDA and CDR2 SQIVND (reference sequence). The CDR3 loop spans 12 amino acids. Between the trimmed V and J ends, which lost 5 bases and 3 bases, there was a span of 7 bases. The CDR3 DNA reads as TGTGCCAGTAGTTACTTGGACACTGAAGCTTTCTTT. It encodes CASSYLDTEAFF.

The chain has TRBV7-8 and TRBJ1-5; TRBD1 aligns across 7 bases. V lost 4 bases and J lost 6; bases outside the gene matches: 12. The CDR3 runs to 16 residues. Germline assignment: CDR1 SGHVS and CDR2 FQNEAQ. In DNA form, the CDR3 reads TGTGCCAGCAGCTCGAGAACCGGGACAGCCTTTCAGCCCCAGCATTTT. Its translation is CASSSRTGTAFQPQHF.